What follows are 26 T cell receptor beta chains derived from one specimen sequenced in a study of blood T cell repertoires in COVID-19. TCRdb's copy holds only in-frame clones and misses some; the assay was immunoSEQ multiplex PCR. The sample holds around 250,000 clones, 75% to 90% seen once. Sample: PBMCs or T cells enriched from blood (not recorded which). The receptor source for this set is a woman aged 40 to 55 who had been exposed to COVID-19.

The chain links TRBV11-3 to TRBJ2-3; 11 nucleotides line up with TRBD1. The CDR3 spans 20 residues. The V gene's germline CDR1 is SGHNT and CDR2 YENEEA. J lost 3 bases, V lost 5 bases, and 19 bases had no gene match. As DNA, the CDR3 is TGTGCCAGCAGCGCAATTGGACAGGGGGCTGGAAACGGGAGAACAGATACGCAGTATTTT. Translation: CASSAIGQGAGNGRTDTQYF.

CDR3 DNA sequence: TGTGCCAGCAGCGTAGGAGAACGAGGGGGCGGAGTGGGTTCACCCCTCCACTTT. This encodes CASSVGERGGGVGSPLHF. The chain joins TRBV9 to TRBJ1-6; 7 nucleotides align to TRBD1. J gave up 9 bases and V 0 bases, and 15 bases lay outside the gene matches. The CDR3 has 18 residues. Germline V CDR1 and CDR2: SGDLS, YYNGEE.

The V call is TRBV7-6, the J call TRBJ2-1, with 8 bases that match TRBD2. Unmatched junction bases numbered 7, after V lost 5 bases and J lost 4 bases. This CDR3 region has 15 residues. Germline V gene data show CDR1 as SGHVS and CDR2 as FNYEAQ. The CDR3 region is CASSNPGLGYNEQFF. CDR3 DNA: TGTGCCAGCAGCAACCCGGGACTAGGTTACAATGAGCAGTTCTTC.

The chain recombines TRBV3-1 (or the pseudogene TRBV3-2) with TRBJ1-4, with 7 bases aligning to TRBD1. Trimming took 4 bases from V and 11 from J; bases not matched to a gene: 16. Germline V lookup: CDR1 LGHDT, CDR2 YNNKEL (reference sequence). This CDR3 contains 16 residues. This CDR3 is CASSLSGLPGGSKLFF. The CDR3 nucleotides are TGTGCCAGCAGCCTCTCCGGACTTCCAGGGGGATCGAAACTGTTTTTT.

The chain uses TRBV19 and TRBJ1-2; 10 bases are shared with TRBD1. This CDR3 is 17 amino acids long. V lost 5 bases to trimming and J lost 5 bases; unmatched junction nucleotides: 14. Per germline, CDR1 LNHDA and CDR2 SQIVND (reference sequence). As DNA, the CDR3 is TGTGCCAGTAGTGACTTCCTAATGGGACAGGGGAAGTATGGCTACACCTTC. Its translation is CASSDFLMGQGKYGYTF.

The rearrangement joins TRBV30 to TRBJ1-4, with TRBD1 as a possible D gene (6 bases). V lost 2 bases, J lost 8 bases, and 21 bases lay in between. CDR1 GTSNPN and CDR2 SVGIG come from the germline V gene (reference sequence). The CDR3 runs 16 residues. Here the CDR3 reads CAWSPGQPGGGEKLFF. The CDR3, as DNA: TGTGCCTGGAGTCCAGGACAGCCGGGGGGTGGGGAAAAACTGTTTTTT.

The rearrangement joins TRBV10-3 to TRBJ1-1; no firm D call. Per the germline V gene, CDR1 is ENHRY and CDR2 is SYGVKD. The CDR3 length is 13 residues. Trimming pared 0 bases from V and 5 bases from J, leaving 7 bases between. The CDR3 DNA reads as TGTGCCATCAGTGAGTCGACGGGGACTGAAGCTTTCTTT. This gives the protein CAISESTGTEAFF.

In this sample, this clone turned up a few times. An end of the junction does not agree with germline; a read error may underlie this. The chain is built from TRBV10-1 and TRBJ2-5; a possible D gene is TRBD1 (6 bases). The CDR3 has 12 residues. Germline V CDR1 and CDR2: WNHNN, SYGVQD (reference sequence). In DNA form, the CDR3 reads TGCGCCAGCAGTGGTTACTCGGCGCCAGGGGACTTC. Its translation: CASSGYSAPGDF.

This rearrangement joins TRBV27 to TRBJ2-3; D may be TRBD2 (7 bases). This CDR3 has 15 residues. The V gene's germline CDR1 is MNHEY and CDR2 SMNVEV (reference sequence). Between the trimmed V and J ends, which lost 3 bases and 2 bases, there was a span of 12 bases. The CDR3 spells CASSFGGLITDTQYF. For the CDR3, the DNA is TGTGCCAGCAGTTTCGGGGGGCTCATCACAGATACGCAGTATTTT.

The genes are TRBV4-2 and TRBJ1-1; D gene uncertain. The CDR3 is made up of 15 amino acids. Germline-derived CDR1 and CDR2 are LGHNA and YNFKEQ. Trimming removed 4 bases at V and 0 bases at J, with 12 bases between. Written as DNA, the CDR3 is TGTGCCAGCAGCCCCGCGGGAGGGTTGAACACTGAAGCTTTCTTT. This translates into CASSPAGGLNTEAFF.

The J gene is TRBJ2-2, the V gene TRBV24-1; TRBD2 is a possible D gene (5 bases). Germline CDR1 and CDR2: KGHDR and SFDVKD. Trimming left V 1 base short and J 6 bases short, with 17 bases between. This CDR3 region has 17 residues. The CDR3 loop is CATSDFLTWAEAGELFF. In nucleotides, the CDR3 is TGTGCCACCAGTGATTTTTTAACGTGGGCGGAGGCCGGGGAGCTGTTTTTT.

This chain connects TRBV4-3 to TRBJ2-3; the match to TRBD2 covers 13 bases. The CDR3 contains 20 residues. V gave up 4 bases and J gave up 2 bases; unmatched junction bases: 15. Germline lookup yields CDR1 LGHNA and CDR2 YSLEER. Here the CDR3 reads CASSPKTTSGGYQTTDTQYF. CDR3 DNA: TGCGCCAGCAGCCCGAAGACGACTAGCGGGGGGTACCAGACCACAGATACGCAGTATTTT.

This chain joins TRBV24-1 and TRBJ1-2, with D unresolved. The CDR3 sequence is 13 residues long. V was shortened by 0 bases and J by 4 bases, with 5 bases between the two germline ends. From germline, CDR1 is KGHDR and CDR2 SFDVKD. This chain's CDR3 is CATSDLPSYGYTF. The CDR3 bases are TGTGCCACCAGTGATTTGCCCTCCTATGGCTACACCTTC.

The CDR3 DNA follows: TGTGCCAGCAGCCAAGACCGGATCGGGAGTCGAGGGGCCCTCCACTTT. It encodes CASSQDRIGSRGALHF. The V and J genes are TRBV3-1 (or the pseudogene TRBV3-2) and TRBJ1-6; a possible D gene is TRBD1 (5 bases). CDR1 and CDR2 (germline): LGHDT, YNNKEL (reference sequence). Trimming shortened V by 0 bases and J by 14 bases, and 20 bases separated the two germline ends. This CDR3 is 16 amino acids long.

DNA of the CDR3: TGCAGCGTTGATGGTTCAGGGGGCACAGATACGCAGTATTTT. It encodes CSVDGSGGTDTQYF. The V gene is TRBV29-1, the J gene TRBJ2-3; the D gene is possibly TRBD1 (6 bases). Deletions cut 3 bases from V and 1 base from J, with 11 bases between. Germline V gene data show CDR1 as SQVTM and CDR2 as ANQGSEA. This CDR3 has 14 amino acids.

V and J are TRBV12-3 or TRBV12-4 and TRBJ1-4, with D unclear. The CDR3 contains 13 residues. The V and J ends lost 1 base and 8 bases respectively, with 8 bases between them. CDR3 region: CASSLGGREKLFF. The CDR3 DNA reads TGTGCCAGCAGTTTAGGTGGCAGGGAAAAACTGTTTTTT.

This chain connects TRBV3-1 (or the pseudogene TRBV3-2) to TRBJ1-2; 8 bases line up with TRBD1. Germline CDR1 and CDR2: LGHDT and YNNKEL (reference sequence). The V segment lost 0 bases and the J segment 8 bases; nucleotides outside the gene matches: 8. The length of the CDR3 is 15 residues. The CDR3 reads CASSQDAQGAGGYTF. Written as DNA, the CDR3 is TGTGCCAGCAGCCAAGATGCCCAGGGGGCTGGAGGCTACACCTTC.

V usage is TRBV11-3 and J usage is TRBJ1-1, with D hard to call. The germline V gene encodes CDR1 SGHNT and CDR2 YENEEA. Trimming pared 5 bases from V and 4 bases from J, leaving 14 bases between. The CDR3 extends over 14 amino acids. CDR3 loop: CASSPRGSGTEAFF. Here the CDR3 DNA reads TGTGCCAGCAGCCCACGCGGAAGTGGCACTGAAGCTTTCTTT.

The gene calls are TRBV13 and TRBJ1-1; 7 bases agree with TRBD1. The CDR3 has 15 amino acids. V was pared by 3 bases and J by 5 bases, with 9 bases of the junction left unmatched. Per the germline V gene, CDR1 is PRHDT and CDR2 is FYEKMQ (reference sequence). The CDR3 coding sequence is TGTGCCAGCAGCTTGGCGACAGGGCTGGGTACTGAAGCTTTCTTT. This sequence encodes CASSLATGLGTEAFF.

The CDR3 nucleotides are TGTGCCAGCAGCTTGGACGCAACAGGGGGCCGAGGCTACACCTTC. Encoded protein: CASSLDATGGRGYTF. The gene calls are TRBV5-6 and TRBJ1-2; 9 bases align to TRBD1. The CDR3 has 15 amino acids. Unmatched junction bases numbered 8, after V lost 0 bases and J lost 8 bases. The germline V gene has CDR1 SGHDT and CDR2 YYEEEE.

This clone appeared a single time. This CDR3 is CASSQGGRAKDTQYF. The CDR3 coding sequence is TGCGCCAGCAGCCAAGGCGGGAGGGCCAAAGATACGCAGTATTTT. The rearrangement joins TRBV4-1 to TRBJ2-3, with 9 positions matching TRBD2. From germline, CDR1 is MGHRA and CDR2 YSYEKL. This CDR3 is built from 15 residues. The ends lost 1 base at V and 5 bases at J; junction bases unmatched: 4.

The chain uses TRBV7-3 and TRBJ2-1, with 7 nucleotides matching TRBD2. V shed 5 bases and J 3 bases; nucleotides not matched to a gene: 10. The CDR3 consists of 16 residues. Per the germline V gene, CDR1 is SGHTA and CDR2 is FQGTGA. Written as DNA, the CDR3 is TGTGCCAGCAGCCCCTCGGCGGGAGTAGACTACAATGAGCAGTTCTTC. It is translated as CASSPSAGVDYNEQFF.

The chain carries TRBV4-3 and TRBJ2-1; weak D call: TRBD2 (5 bases). The V end lost 0 bases, the J end lost 5 bases, and 11 bases lay between the germline ends. The CDR3 runs to 15 residues. Germline CDR1 LGHNA, CDR2 YSLEER. As DNA, the CDR3 is TGCGCCAGCAGCCAAGAAGCGGCCTTCAACAATGAGCAGTTCTTC. It codes for CASSQEAAFNNEQFF.

This clone appeared a few times. The rearrangement joins TRBV5-4 to TRBJ2-2, with D possibly being TRBD2 (5 bases). The V gene lost 6 bases and the J gene lost 4 bases, with 16 bases spanning the gap. The CDR3 has 15 residues. Germline V gene lookup returns CDR1 SGHNT and CDR2 YYREEE (reference sequence). The DNA for the CDR3 is TGTGCCAGCAACGTACAAGGACTGAGCACCGGGGAGCTGTTTTTT. Its translation is CASNVQGLSTGELFF.

This chain connects TRBV30 to TRBJ1-2, with 7 bases matching TRBD1. The CDR3 length is 13 residues. Germline values: CDR1 GTSNPN, CDR2 SVGIG (reference sequence). The ends lost 1 base at V and 7 bases at J; junction bases unmatched: 6. CDR3 bases: TGTGCCTGGAGTGGACAGGGTCCTCGTGGCTACACCTTC. It encodes CAWSGQGPRGYTF. The full variable domain, with the rest looked up from reference TRBV30 and TRBJ1-2, is SQTIHQWPATLVQPVGSPLSLECTVEGTSNPNLYWYRQAAGRGLQLLFYSVGIGQISSEVPQNLSASRPQDRQFILSSKKLLLSDSGFYLCAWSGQGPRGYTFGSGTRLTVV.

Worth noting for this clone: One end of the junction is discordant with germline, which a read error may explain. The chain recombines TRBV5-1 with TRBJ2-5; D is unclear. The germline CDR1 and CDR2 sequences are SGHRS and YFSETQ. This CDR3 is 11 amino acids long. CDR3 DNA: TGTGCCAGCAGCTTGGAGCAGACCCAGTACTTC. Encoded protein: CASSLEQTQYF.